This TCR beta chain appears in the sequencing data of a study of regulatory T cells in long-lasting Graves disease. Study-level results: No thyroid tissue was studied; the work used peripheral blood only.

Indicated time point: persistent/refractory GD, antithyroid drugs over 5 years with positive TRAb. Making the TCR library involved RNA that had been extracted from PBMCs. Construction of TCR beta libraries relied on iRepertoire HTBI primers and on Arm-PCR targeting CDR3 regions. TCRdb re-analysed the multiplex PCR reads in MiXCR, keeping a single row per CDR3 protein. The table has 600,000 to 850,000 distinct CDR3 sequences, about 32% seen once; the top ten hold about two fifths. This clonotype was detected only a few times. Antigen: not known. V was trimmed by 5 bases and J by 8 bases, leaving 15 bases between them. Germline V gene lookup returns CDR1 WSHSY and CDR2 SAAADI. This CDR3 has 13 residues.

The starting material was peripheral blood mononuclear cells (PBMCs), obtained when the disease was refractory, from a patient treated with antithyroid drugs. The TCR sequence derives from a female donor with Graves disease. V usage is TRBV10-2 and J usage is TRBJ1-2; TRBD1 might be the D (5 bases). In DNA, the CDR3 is TGCGCCAGCAGTCCGACAGCCGGCCGGGGCTACACCTTC. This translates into CASSPTAGRGYTF.